The T cell receptor (beta chain) under discussion was sequenced for a study of identical twins. General observations from the study: A cross-sectional statistical analysis, not follow-up of the same donors, supported the conclusions. Recombination models fit unrelated individuals' TCR alpha sharing but underestimated twins'. In beta out-of-frame sequences, the excess sharing between twins was weaker.

This CDR3 has 17 residues. The ends were cut back, 3 bases at V and 1 base at J, with 16 bases in the middle. Germline V gene lookup returns CDR1 KGHSH and CDR2 LQKENI. Template switching (which added a universal primer site) was used, and cDNA carried unique molecular identifiers. MiXCR was run by TCRdb on the 5' RACE reads, yielding one entry per CDR3 protein. The table has fewer than 800,000 distinct CDR3 sequences, 7.1% seen once; the top ten hold 1.6%. On this clonotype itself: The antigen remains undetermined.

These data also featured in a second study, about yellow fever vaccine responses in identical twins.

This TCR was sampled from a woman between 18 and 30 years old in good health. The sample taken for sequencing was PBMCs. V and J are TRBV18 and TRBJ2-1, with a weak D call TRBD1 (5 bases). CDR3 coding DNA: TGTGCCAGCTCACCTCGCTGGGCGGACAAATCCTACAATGAGCAGTTCTTC. It codes for CASSPRWADKSYNEQFF.